This TCR beta chain was obtained from a study of CD8 T cells in ankylosing spondylitis. For TCR beta, libraries came from quantitative 5'-RACE with molecular barcodes. TCRdb reprocessed the 5' RACE reads with MiXCR, giving one entry per CDR3 protein. This sample has under 150,000 distinct CDR3 sequences; roughly 8.8% occur once, and the top ten carry about 3.3%. Germline V gene sequence: CDR1 DFQATT, CDR2 SNEGSKA (reference sequence). V gave up 3 bases and J gave up 4 bases, with 27 bases separating them. This CDR3 has 18 amino acids. The sequencing input was blood, either unsorted or a sorted T cell fraction (not recorded which). This TCR derives from a male donor with ankylosing spondylitis or in good health (not recorded which). The chain is built from TRBV20-1 and TRBJ1-2; D may be TRBD1 (6 bases). Here the CDR3 reads CSASNTGNVPRGAYGYTF. The CDR3 nucleotides are TGCAGTGCTAGTAACACCGGGAACGTCCCCAGGGGTGCCTATGGCTACACCTTC.